Shown below are 23 T cell receptor beta chains from a single sample sequenced in a study of patients and donors after allogeneic stem cell transplantation. A single record per CDR3 protein comes from TCRdb applying MiXCR to the RT-PCR reads. The sample has roughly 250,000 distinct CDR3 sequences; 11% to 15% are singletons. Sequencing was performed on blood, either unsorted or a sorted T cell fraction (not recorded which). The receptor set was obtained from a human donor who was either an allogeneic HSCT recipient or a stem cell or donor lymphocyte infusion donor (not recorded which). It is not recorded whose cells these are; they may come from a transplant donor.

At least ten counts were recorded for this clonotype. The chain has TRBV6-1 and TRBJ2-1; D might be TRBD2 (6 bases). V shed 4 bases and J shed 6 bases, with 16 bases lying between them. CDR1 and CDR2 (germline): MNHNS, SASEGT. The CDR3 is made up of 15 amino acids. CDR3 region: CASSGRLDSGNEQFF. In DNA form, the CDR3 reads TGTGCCAGCAGTGGACGACTAGATTCGGGCAATGAGCAGTTCTTC.

This clonotype appeared many times. The V and J genes are TRBV7-2 and TRBJ2-1; no clear D gene. Germline values: CDR1 SGHTA, CDR2 FQGNSA. The CDR3 sequence is 13 residues long. The ends were cut back, 0 bases at V and 7 bases at J, with 7 bases in the middle. CDR3 nucleotides: TGTGCCAGCAGCTTAGCATTAGGGAATGAGCAGTTCTTC. Protein: CASSLALGNEQFF.

At least ten counts were recorded for this clonotype. This chain uses TRBV4-2 with TRBJ2-3; D ambiguous. V was pared by 4 bases and J by 2 bases, with 10 bases between. This CDR3 has 14 residues. Germline loops: CDR1 LGHNA, CDR2 YNFKEQ. The CDR3 loop is CASSPVRTTDTQYF. Written as DNA, the CDR3 is TGTGCCAGCAGCCCGGTCCGGACCACAGATACGCAGTATTTT.

This clonotype appeared many times. The chain carries TRBV6-2 or TRBV6-3 and TRBJ2-2; no reliable D call. Trimming stripped 5 bases from V and 6 bases from J, with 10 bases between. The CDR3 runs to 13 residues. Germline assignment: CDR1 MNHEY and CDR2 SVGEGT. The CDR3 nucleotides are TGTGCCAGCAGTCTAGTTGAATCCGGGGAGCTGTTTTTT. Protein sequence: CASSLVESGELFF.

This chain links TRBV12-3 or TRBV12-4 with TRBJ1-1, with D possibly TRBD1 on 6 matching bases. The V end was cut by 7 bases, the J end by 3 bases, with 12 bases between. The CDR3 runs to 13 residues. As DNA, the CDR3 is TGTGCCAGCACCTCAGGACAGTACACTGAAGCTTTCTTT. Residues: CASTSGQYTEAFF.

This chain joins TRBV30 and TRBJ2-7, with unresolved D. The CDR3 is 14 amino acids. Germline CDR1 is GTSNPN and CDR2 is SVGIG (reference sequence). V was shortened by 2 bases and J by 3 bases, with 14 bases between the two germline ends. CDR3 DNA sequence: TGTGCCTGGAGTCCTTTAGGGCCCCTCTACGAGCAGTACTTC. Its protein product is CAWSPLGPLYEQYF.

This clonotype has only a few counts. V and J are TRBV5-5 and TRBJ1-1; D is possibly TRBD1 (6 bases). V lost 4 bases, J lost 4 bases, and 14 bases lay in between. Germline V CDR1 and CDR2: SGHKS, YYEKEE (reference sequence). The CDR3 spans 14 residues. The CDR3 nucleotides read TGTGCCAGCAGCGCGACAGGTTTTACCACTGAAGCTTTCTTT. Residues: CASSATGFTTEAFF.

This clonotype showed up just a few times. V gene TRBV11-3 combines with J gene TRBJ2-2, with 7 bases identical to TRBD1. This CDR3 is 16 amino acids long. Per germline, CDR1 SGHNT and CDR2 YENEEA. After removal of 4 bases from V and 4 bases from J, the junction contained 9 bases not matched to a gene. The CDR3 sequence: CASSSLGGRITGELFF. In DNA form, the CDR3 reads TGTGCCAGCAGCTCCCTAGGGGGCCGGATCACCGGGGAGCTGTTTTTT.

This clonotype was observed a handful of times. The chain recombines TRBV20-1 with TRBJ1-1; a weak D match, TRBD1 (6 bases). V was clipped by 0 bases and J by 7 bases, with 15 bases between them. The CDR3 length is 14 residues. CDR1 is DFQATT and CDR2 is SNEGSKA in the germline V gene (reference sequence). DNA for the CDR3: TGCAGTGCTAGAGAGTGGGGGCGAGGCAATGAAGCTTTCTTT. Amino acid sequence: CSAREWGRGNEAFF.

The DNA for the CDR3 is TGTGCCAGCAGCCAGGTCGGGACAGGGGAGTACTTC. Residues: CASSQVGTGEYF. The genes are TRBV5-5 and TRBJ2-7; 10 bases are shared with TRBD1. The ends lost 4 bases at V and 11 bases at J; junction bases unmatched: 6. Per the germline V gene, CDR1 is SGHKS and CDR2 is YYEKEE (reference sequence). The CDR3 loop spans 12 amino acids. Based on the CDR3 plus reference TRBV5-5 and TRBJ2-7, the full variable domain is DAGVTQSPTHLIKTRGQQVTLRCSPISGHKSVSWYQQVLGQGPQFIFQYYEKEERGRGNFPDRFSARQFPNYSSELNVNALLLGDSALYLCASSQVGTGEYFGPGTRLTVT.

The chain links TRBV2 to TRBJ1-2, with TRBD1 as a possible D gene (5 bases). V was cut by 1 base and J by 8 bases, with 11 bases left in between. The germline V gene encodes CDR1 SNHLY and CDR2 FYNNEI. This CDR3 region has 13 residues. The DNA for the CDR3 is TGTGCCAGCAGTGAAGTCACAGGAAGGGGCTACACCTTC. Its translation is CASSEVTGRGYTF.

This chain links TRBV7-9 with TRBJ2-3, with D perhaps TRBD1 (6 bases). The CDR3 extends over 13 amino acids. With 5 bases removed from V and 4 bases from J, the gap between germline ends came to 10 bases. In germline, CDR1 is SEHNR, CDR2 FQNEAQ (reference sequence). This chain's CDR3 is CASSRPGADTQYF. The CDR3 coding sequence is TGTGCCAGCAGCCGACCAGGGGCAGATACGCAGTATTTT.

This CDR3 is CASSGLAGDEQYF. The CDR3 DNA follows: TGTGCCAGTAGTGGGCTAGCGGGAGACGAGCAGTACTTC. This rearrangement joins TRBV19 to TRBJ2-7; TRBD2 matches 10 bases. The CDR3 sequence is 13 residues long. CDR1 and CDR2 from the germline V gene are LNHDA and SQIVND (reference sequence). The V and J ends lost 5 bases and 5 bases, in that order; junction bases with no gene match: 3.

This chain connects TRBV5-1 to TRBJ2-1; D gene unclear. Germline values: CDR1 SGHRS, CDR2 YFSETQ. This CDR3 spans 17 amino acids. Between the trimmed V and J ends, which lost 0 bases and 6 bases, there was a span of 19 bases. The DNA for the CDR3 is TGCGCCAGCAGCTTGGAAGGAGTTCGTCGAGCCTCCAATGAGCAGTTCTTC. This gives the protein CASSLEGVRRASNEQFF. Full variable domain (outside the CDR3, taken from reference TRBV5-1 and TRBJ2-1): KAGVTQTPRYLIKTRGQQVTLSCSPISGHRSVSWYQQTPGQGLQFLFEYFSETQRNKGNFPGRFSGRQFSNSRSEMNVSTLELGDSALYLCASSLEGVRRASNEQFFGPGTRLTVL.

This clonotype was detected many times. The rearrangement links TRBV5-1 to TRBJ2-7, with TRBD1 matching over 9 bases. The junction had 10 bases not matched to a gene; V was cut back by 4 bases and J by 2 bases. The CDR3 extends over 16 amino acids. Germline-derived CDR1 and CDR2 are SGHRS and YFSETQ. In nucleotides, the CDR3 is TGCGCCAGCAGCCCTCTTCCGGGACAGGGAGCCTACGAGCAGTACTTC. Its protein product is CASSPLPGQGAYEQYF.

In this sample, this clonotype turned up a few times. The chain carries TRBV5-1 and TRBJ2-3; 15 bases are a match to TRBD2. Germline-derived CDR1 and CDR2 are SGHRS and YFSETQ. This CDR3 is 15 amino acids long. Trimming cost V 4 bases and J 6 bases; bases outside gene matches: 3. CDR3 loop: CASSRTSGRADTQYF. CDR3 sequence (DNA): TGCGCCAGCAGCCGGACTAGCGGGAGGGCCGATACGCAGTATTTT.

This clonotype was seen many times. The chain links TRBV5-1 to TRBJ1-5, with no clear D. Germline V gene sequence: CDR1 SGHRS, CDR2 YFSETQ. Trimming cost V 3 bases and J 0 bases, with 22 bases left between them. The CDR3 length is 19 residues. The CDR3 DNA reads as TGCGCCAGCAGCTCCGCCGGGATTGCCCGTATATATAGCAATCAGCCCCAGCATTTT. Its translation is CASSSAGIARIYSNQPQHF.

This clonotype has more than one count but fewer than ten. This chain joins TRBV4-3 and TRBJ1-4, with D possibly being TRBD1 (6 bases). Looked up from germline, CDR1 is LGHNA and CDR2 is YSLEER. The length of the CDR3 is 15 residues. The V and J ends lost 0 bases and 7 bases respectively, with 12 bases between them. The CDR3, as DNA: TGCGCCAGCAGCCAAGAAGGGAAACAGGGTGAAAAACTGTTTTTT. As protein: CASSQEGKQGEKLFF.

This chain uses TRBV5-1 with TRBJ1-2, with D perhaps TRBD1 (6 bases). The CDR3 is 14 residues long. Germline-derived CDR1 and CDR2 are SGHRS and YFSETQ. Trimming left V 2 bases short and J 7 bases short, with 15 bases between. CDR3 loop: CASSFDRDTGGYTF. The DNA of the CDR3 is TGCGCCAGCAGCTTCGACCGGGACACTGGTGGCTACACCTTC.

This clonotype has ten or more counts. The gene calls are TRBV3-1 and TRBJ2-5; unclear D gene. CDR3 length equals 15 residues. Germline CDR1 and CDR2: LGHDT and YNNKEL (reference sequence). Trimming shortened V by 2 bases and J by 1 base, and 11 bases separated the two germline ends. The CDR3 reads CASSQSGLSQETQYF. The CDR3 DNA is TGTGCCAGCAGCCAATCTGGGCTAAGCCAAGAGACCCAGTACTTC.

This rearrangement joins TRBV2 to TRBJ2-5; 8 bases are shared with TRBD2. Germline trimming cut 7 bases from V and 7 bases from J; bases unmatched to any gene: 17. This CDR3 spans 16 amino acids. CDR1 is SNHLY, CDR2 FYNNEI, per germline. The CDR3 spells CASTPLTSVDRGTQYF. The CDR3 DNA reads as TGTGCCAGCACTCCCCTGACTAGCGTGGATCGGGGGACCCAGTACTTC.

This clonotype was detected many times. This chain connects TRBV7-8 to TRBJ2-2; D perhaps matches TRBD1 (6 bases). The CDR3 covers 17 residues. Trimming left V 6 bases short and J 5 bases short, with 22 bases between. The V gene's germline CDR1 is SGHVS and CDR2 FQNEAQ. CDR3 amino acids: CASSLFGGGRKTGELFF. CDR3 nucleotide sequence: TGTGCCAGCAGTCTCTTTGGGGGCGGCAGAAAGACCGGGGAGCTGTTTTTT.

The table lists this clonotype with many counts. The rearrangement joins TRBV7-9 to TRBJ1-1; D is unclear. CDR1 is SEHNR, CDR2 FQNEAQ, per germline (reference sequence). V was clipped by 7 bases and J by 4 bases, with 13 bases between them. CDR3 length: 13 amino acids. The CDR3 region is CASNPVESTEAFF. CDR3 DNA: TGTGCCAGCAACCCCGTGGAGAGCACTGAAGCTTTCTTT.